The 28 T cell receptor beta chains below all came from one sample that was sequenced in a study of tumor-infiltrating lymphocytes in primary liver carcinoma. From roughly 0.5 ug total RNA, TCR beta cDNA was generated with a primer in the constant region. Three-round nested multiplex PCR performed with slightly modified ARM-PCR produced the TCR beta libraries. A C-beta reverse primer was combined with TRBV1-TRBV30 forward primers in the first two PCR rounds, and each round had about 10 cycles. TCRdb called the multiplex PCR reads again in MiXCR, with one record for every CDR3 protein. Found here are 95,000 to 100,000 distinct CDR3 sequences, about 67% of them singletons; the top ten hold 9.5% to 15%. Co-extraction of RNA and DNA was performed on 20-30 mg of unsorted bulk tissue. Material: liver tumor tissue from sampling region 2. The subset is: tumor region T2, inferior pole. The receptor set was obtained from a woman aged 55-70 years with primary liver carcinoma and hepatitis B virus infection.

With regard to this clonotype: Germline and junction disagree at one end, which may indicate a read error. The genes are TRBV11-3 and TRBJ2-1; TRBD2 matches 9 bases. This CDR3 is built from 18 residues. Per the germline V gene, CDR1 is SGHNT and CDR2 is YENEEA. Here the CDR3 DNA reads TGTGCCAGCAGCTTAGTCCAAGGCGGGAGGGCCGGCTACAATGAGCAATTCTTC. As protein: CASSLVQGGRAGYNEQFF.

In regard to this clonotype: A read error may explain this, as a much larger clone is one base away. The chain is built from TRBV12-3 or TRBV12-4 and TRBJ2-5; tentatively, D is TRBD2 (5 bases). The better agreement between TRBJ2-7 and the DNA end casts doubt on the J call. The CDR3 has 15 residues. The CDR3 bases are TGTGCCAGCCCCCCCCGTGGGAGAAGCTCCTACGAGCAGTACTTC. Encoded protein: CASPPRGRSSYEQYF.

This clonotype was picked up many times. The chain has TRBV14 and TRBJ2-1; TRBD1 aligns across 9 bases. Germline trimming cut 3 bases from V and 5 bases from J; bases unmatched to any gene: 11. Per germline, CDR1 SGHDN and CDR2 FVKESK. This CDR3 is 17 amino acids long. This CDR3 reads CASSQLSWTGVDNEQFF. The CDR3, as DNA: TGTGCCAGCAGCCAGTTGTCTTGGACAGGGGTCGACAATGAGCAGTTCTTC.

This clonotype was observed once. This may arise from a read error, as a much more abundant clone is one base away. The rearrangement joins TRBV10-3 to TRBJ2-3; the match to TRBD2 covers 11 bases. The V gene's germline CDR1 is ENHRY and CDR2 SYGVKD. The CDR3 is 15 amino acids. The CDR3 DNA sequence: TGTGTCTCCGGGACTAGCGGTTCTAGCACAGATACGCAGTATTTT. Translated, it gives CVSGTSGSSTDTQYF.

Regarding this clonotype: Sequence at one end of the junction differs from germline and may be a read error. CDR3 nucleotide sequence: TGCAACGCAACCGGGACAGGGGGAGAAAAACTGTCTTTT. Translated, it gives CNATGTGGEKLSF. This sequence joins TRBV29-1 and TRBJ1-4; 11 bases are shared with TRBD1. In germline, CDR1 is SQVTM, CDR2 ANQGSEA. The CDR3 loop spans 13 amino acids. Looking up the rest from reference TRBV29-1 and TRBJ1-4 gives the full variable domain: SAVISQKPSRDICQRGTSLTIQCQVDSQVTMMFWYRQQPGQSLTLIATANQGSEATYESGFVIDKFPISRPNLTFSTLTVSNMSPEDSSIYLCNATGTGGEKLSFGSGTQLSVL.

The CDR3 loop reads CISSSLDRTNTGELFF. The CDR3 bases are TGTATCAGCAGTTCCCTAGATCGGACGAACACCGGGGAGCTGTTTTTT. The V and J genes are TRBV6-6 and TRBJ2-2; unclear D gene. CDR3 size: 16 residues. The germline V gene has CDR1 MNHNY and CDR2 SVGAGI (reference sequence).

Points on this clonotype: Given a much more abundant clone one base away, this may be a read error. The chain uses TRBV23-1 and TRBJ2-1; tentative D call: TRBD1 (6 bases). TRBV23-1 is recorded as an ORF, its role being uncertain. This CDR3 has 19 amino acids. CDR3 residues: CASSQLLTVPLGAYNEQLF. The CDR3 DNA is TGCGCCAGCAGTCAATTGTTGACAGTCCCCCTGGGGGCCTACAATGAGCAGCTCTTC.

This rearrangement joins TRBV19 to TRBJ2-7; no clear D gene. The CDR3 loop spans 13 amino acids. V lost 3 bases, J lost 2 bases, and 8 bases lay in between. Germline CDR1 is LNHDA and CDR2 is SQIVND (reference sequence). The CDR3 is CASSISLAYEQYF. In DNA form, the CDR3 reads TGTGCCAGTAGTATCTCGCTAGCCTACGAGCAGTACTTC. The full variable domain, completed using reference TRBV19 and TRBJ2-7, is DGGITQSPKYLFRKEGQNVTLSCEQNLNHDAMYWYRQDPGQGLRLIYYSQIVNDFQKGDIAEGYSVSREKKESFPLTVTSAQKNPTAFYLCASSISLAYEQYFGPGTRLTVT.

The table lists this clonotype with many counts. The V gene is TRBV4-1, the J gene TRBJ1-5, with unresolved D. CDR1 is MGHRA and CDR2 is YSYEKL in the germline V gene. This CDR3 spans 15 amino acids. Trimming removed 1 base from V and 4 bases from J, with 11 bases in between. CDR3: CASSQVYAQNQPQHF. The CDR3 DNA reads as TGCGCCAGCAGCCAAGTGTACGCCCAAAATCAGCCCCAGCATTTT.

To note about this clonotype: This may arise from a read error, as a much more abundant clone is one base away. CDR3 loop: CTSSLGGGRGLMTQYF. The DNA for the CDR3 is TGTACCAGCAGCTTAGGAGGGGGCAGGGGGCTTATGACCCAGTACTTC. V usage is TRBV7-8 and J usage is TRBJ2-5; TRBD1 agrees at 8 bases. The CDR3 loop spans 16 amino acids. CDR1 and CDR2 from the germline V gene are SGHVS and FQNEAQ.

This clonotype was found many times. V gene TRBV5-1 combines with J gene TRBJ2-7, with D perhaps given as TRBD1 or TRBD2 (5 bases each). CDR1 and CDR2 (germline): SGHRS, YFSETQ. Trimming took 7 bases from V and 1 from J, leaving 12 bases between them. The CDR3 length is 13 residues. Here the CDR3 DNA reads TGCGCCAGCGCTCGGGACCCTTCCTACGAGCAGTACTTC. Translation gives CASARDPSYEQYF. Supplemented by reference TRBV5-1 and TRBJ2-7, the full variable domain reads KAGVTQTPRYLIKTRGQQVTLSCSPISGHRSVSWYQQTPGQGLQFLFEYFSETQRNKGNFPGRFSGRQFSNSRSEMNVSTLELGDSALYLCASARDPSYEQYFGPGTRLTVT.

For this clonotype: The CDR3 ends on some other residue instead of the conserved phenylalanine or tryptophan, so this is likely a read error. This chain uses TRBV12-3 or TRBV12-4 with TRBJ1-1; D perhaps matches TRBD1 (6 bases). The V end was cut by 4 bases, the J end by 8 bases, with 8 bases between. The CDR3 spans 11 residues. As DNA, the CDR3 is TGTGCCAGCAGTTCAGGGGCCGAAGCTTTCCTT. Encoded protein: CASSSGAEAFL.

Of note for this clonotype: Sequence at one end of the junction differs from germline and may be a read error. The V gene is TRBV14, the J gene TRBJ2-1; TRBD2 agrees at 7 bases. The CDR3 is made up of 13 amino acids. CDR1 is SGHDN, CDR2 FVKESK, per germline. In nucleotides, the CDR3 is TGTGTCAGCAGCCAGGTCGGGACGTTGTTCGGGGGGTTC. This codes for CVSSQVGTLFGGF.

Only one count was recorded for this clonotype. The rearrangement links TRBV11-2 to TRBJ2-3; 10 positions match TRBD2. Trimming cost V 5 bases and J 2 bases; bases outside gene matches: 4. From germline, CDR1 is SGHAT and CDR2 FQNNGV. This CDR3 spans 15 amino acids. CDR3 amino acids: CASSSLAGVTDTQYF. The CDR3 bases are TGTGCCAGCAGCAGCCTAGCGGGAGTCACAGATACGCAGTATTTT. Based on the CDR3 plus reference TRBV11-2 and TRBJ2-3, the full variable domain is EAGVAQSPRYKIIEKRQSVAFWCNPISGHATLYWYQQILGQGPKLLIQFQNNGVVDDSQLPKDRFSAERLKGVDSTLKIQPAKLEDSAVYLCASSSLAGVTDTQYFGPGTRLTVL.

This CDR3 is CARSPSVGGPRDKNIQYF. The CDR3 DNA sequence: TGTGCCAGAAGTCCGTCCGTAGGGGGACCTCGTGACAAAAACATTCAGTACTTC. The chain uses TRBV28 and TRBJ2-4, with a weak D call TRBD1 (6 bases). Between the trimmed V and J ends, which lost 9 bases and 3 bases, there was a span of 27 bases. Germline V gives CDR1 MDHEN, CDR2 SYDVKM. The CDR3 consists of 18 residues.

As to this clonotype: Being one base from a much bigger clone, this may be a read error. This chain connects TRBV4-1 to TRBJ1-2, with a weak D call TRBD1 (5 bases). The germline gives CDR1 MGHRA, CDR2 YSYEKL. V lost 5 bases and J lost 0, with 13 bases in between. The CDR3 has 15 amino acids. The CDR3 reads CASSDLTDSNYGYTF. The CDR3 DNA reads as TGCGCCAGCAGCGACCTGACAGATTCTAACTATGGCTACACCTTC.

This clonotype was counted ten times or more. This chain links TRBV6-5 with TRBJ2-1; no clear D. In germline, CDR1 is MNHEY, CDR2 SVGAGI. The CDR3 has 15 residues. Trimming left V 0 bases short and J 4 bases short, with 10 bases between. CDR3 bases: TGTGCCAGCAGTTACTCGAGTAGGGCGTACAATGAGCAGTTCTTC. It is translated as CASSYSSRAYNEQFF.

This clonotype was recorded at least ten times. The chain joins TRBV6-1 to TRBJ2-7, with TRBD1 identical over 11 bases. The length of the CDR3 is 15 residues. Germline V gene sequence: CDR1 MNHNS, CDR2 SASEGT. After removal of 7 bases from V and 4 bases from J, the junction contained 9 bases not matched to a gene. The CDR3 DNA follows: TGTGCCAGCACCTCTTCCGGGACAGGGGGTTACGAGCAGTACTTC. Translation: CASTSSGTGGYEQYF.

The rearrangement uses TRBV18 and TRBJ2-3; the D is unclear. This CDR3 is 13 amino acids long. From germline, CDR1 is KGHSH and CDR2 LQKENI. Trimming took 5 bases from V and 6 from J, leaving 12 bases between them. The CDR3 DNA follows: TGTGCCAGCTCATCCGAGATACGGGATACGCAGTATTTT. It codes for CASSSEIRDTQYF.

Remarks on this clonotype: Given a much more abundant clone one base away, this may be a read error. The rearrangement uses TRBV5-8 and TRBJ1-2; 7 bases fit TRBD1. Germline loops: CDR1 SGHTS, CDR2 YDEGEE. The length of the CDR3 is 13 residues. J gave up 5 bases and V 6 bases, and 7 bases lay outside the gene matches. CDR3 DNA: TGTGCCAGCACCCCAGGGGGGGAATATGGCTACACCTTC. Its translation: CASTPGGEYGYTF.

With respect to this clonotype: An end of the junction differs from the germline gene, which may be a read error. CDR3 residues: CVSSSRILGQLQETHYF. The CDR3 bases are TGTGTCAGCAGTTCCCGAATTCTTGGACAGCTACAAGAGACCCACTACTTC. This chain connects TRBV6-7 to TRBJ2-5, with D maybe TRBD1 (6 bases). TRBV6-7 is recorded as an ORF, its role being uncertain. CDR3 length equals 17 residues.

The chain carries TRBV5-6 and TRBJ2-1, with no clear D. V lost 5 bases, J lost 4 bases, and 10 bases lay in between. CDR3 length: 13 residues. The germline CDR1 and CDR2 sequences are SGHDT and YYEEEE. The CDR3 sequence is CASRPVQYNEQFF. The CDR3 nucleotides are TGTGCCAGCAGACCAGTACAGTACAATGAGCAGTTCTTC.

The chain is built from TRBV5-1 and TRBJ2-3, with D unresolved. The CDR3 contains 15 residues. V shed 0 bases and J shed 2 bases, with 10 bases lying between them. CDR1 and CDR2 (germline): SGHRS, YFSETQ. The CDR3 nucleotides read TGCGCCAGCAGCTTGGGATCGGGTCACACAGATACGCAGTATTTT. This gives the protein CASSLGSGHTDTQYF.

Worth noting for this clonotype: A much larger clone differs from this one at a single base, so this may be a read error. The V call is TRBV7-8, the J call TRBJ1-5; unclear D gene. This CDR3 contains 12 residues. Germline assignment: CDR1 SGHVS and CDR2 FQNEAQ. The CDR3 sequence: CARSTQDQAQHF. CDR3 in DNA: TGTGCCCGCAGCACCCAGGATCAGGCCCAGCATTTT.

This clonotype was detected only once. CDR3 loop: CASSYSLGTWVYEQYF. In nucleotides, the CDR3 is TGTGCCAGCAGTTACTCTTTAGGGACATGGGTCTACGAGCAGTACTTC. This rearrangement joins TRBV6-6 to TRBJ2-7, with D possibly being TRBD1 (6 bases). Deletions cut 0 bases from V and 3 bases from J, with 15 bases between. Germline-derived CDR1 and CDR2 are MNHNY and SVGAGI (reference sequence). The CDR3 consists of 16 residues.

This clonotype was picked up a small number of times. This could be a read error, since a much larger clone is one nucleotide away. The rearrangement uses TRBV12-3 or TRBV12-4 and TRBJ2-5; 12 bases line up with TRBD1. The CDR3 spans 16 residues. CDR3 sequence reads: CVSSLAGQGARETQYF. CDR3 bases: TGTGTCAGCAGTTTAGCGGGACAGGGGGCCAGGGAGACCCAGTACTTC.

The genes are TRBV20-1 and TRBJ2-7; D ambiguous. Germline CDR1 DFQATT, CDR2 SNEGSKA (reference sequence). CDR3 length: 12 residues. With 4 bases removed from V and 2 bases from J, the gap between germline ends came to 9 bases. Here the CDR3 DNA reads TGCAGTGCTAAAAAGGGAACCTACGAGCAGTACTTC. Translation: CSAKKGTYEQYF.

With respect to this clonotype: The junction departs from the called germline gene at one end, perhaps through a read error. V and J are TRBV11-2 and TRBJ2-1; 13 bases match TRBD2. Germline values: CDR1 SGHAT, CDR2 FQNNGV. This CDR3 is built from 17 residues. The CDR3 loop is CPSSRRLAGGPGDGQFF. The CDR3 DNA sequence: TGTCCCAGCAGCAGGAGACTAGCGGGAGGTCCAGGGGATGGGCAGTTCTTT. The variable domain in full, with the rest retrieved from reference TRBV11-2 and TRBJ2-1, is EAGVAQSPRYKIIEKRQSVAFWCNPISGHATLYWYQQILGQGPKLLIQFQNNGVVDDSQLPKDRFSAERLKGVDSTLKIQPAKLEDSAVYLCPSSRRLAGGPGDGQFFGPGTRLTVL.